The 19 T cell receptor beta chains in this list originate from one sample, sequenced in a study of blood T cell repertoires in COVID-19 (dated by TCRdb to about 2020). The library relied on the immunoSEQ multiplex PCR assay. Entries here come from immuneACCESS through TCRdb and include only in-frame sequences with V and J called. Some clones fail to appear in such tables; in the studies checked, an unresolved V gene covers under half of the shortfall, and the cause of the remainder is unknown. Counted in this sample were 210,000 or so clones; approximately 78% of them appeared once. The ten largest clones add up to less than 11% of the sample. The sequenced material came from peripheral blood. These receptors all stem from a woman older than 75 with acute or convalescent COVID-19.

CDR3 amino acids: CASSSGLVRDTQYF. DNA of the CDR3: TGTGCCAGCAGCTCAGGACTTGTCAGAGATACGCAGTATTTT. The rearrangement joins TRBV7-8 to TRBJ2-3; TRBD2 might be the D (5 bases). The CDR3 length is 14 residues. The V gene lost 4 bases and the J gene lost 5 bases, with 13 bases spanning the gap. The V gene's germline CDR1 is SGHVS and CDR2 FQNEAQ.

The chain uses TRBV19 and TRBJ1-1, with no clear D. The CDR3 has 13 amino acids. Germline V lookup: CDR1 LNHDA, CDR2 SQIVND (reference sequence). With 5 bases removed from V and 4 bases from J, the gap between germline ends came to 11 bases. The CDR3 DNA reads as TGTGCCAGTAGTCCTCCGGGGAGCACTGAAGCTTTCTTT. Translating it yields CASSPPGSTEAFF. Using reference TRBV19 and TRBJ1-1 for the parts outside the CDR3, the full variable domain is DGGITQSPKYLFRKEGQNVTLSCEQNLNHDAMYWYRQDPGQGLRLIYYSQIVNDFQKGDIAEGYSVSREKKESFPLTVTSAQKNPTAFYLCASSPPGSTEAFFGQGTRLTVV.

This clone has a single count. The chain joins TRBV6-2 or TRBV6-3 to TRBJ1-6; 8 bases are shared with TRBD1. The CDR3 runs 19 residues. V dropped 0 bases and J dropped 4; count of bases not matched to a gene: 11. Germline-derived CDR1 and CDR2 are MNHEY and SVGEGT. The CDR3 loop reads CASSYSGQAETTYNSPLHF. For the CDR3, the DNA is TGTGCCAGCAGTTACTCGGGACAGGCGGAAACTACTTATAATTCACCCCTCCACTTT.

This clone is a singleton in its sample. This chain connects TRBV5-5 to TRBJ1-5; D not resolved. The CDR3 consists of 15 residues. Trimming shortened V by 2 bases and J by 2 bases, and 11 bases separated the two germline ends. Looked up from germline, CDR1 is SGHKS and CDR2 is YYEKEE (reference sequence). CDR3 in amino acids: CASSFYYGGNQPQHF. CDR3 in DNA: TGTGCCAGCAGCTTCTATTACGGAGGCAATCAGCCCCAGCATTTT.

The J gene is TRBJ2-4, the V gene TRBV19; a possible D gene is TRBD2 (6 bases). Trimming took 1 base from V and 8 from J, leaving 9 bases between them. CDR3 size: 13 residues. The germline CDR1 and CDR2 sequences are LNHDA and SQIVND (reference sequence). CDR3 nucleotides: TGTGCCAGTAGTATAGGCCCGGGGGACATTCAGTACTTC. It translates to CASSIGPGDIQYF.

The rearrangement uses TRBV6-5 and TRBJ1-5; TRBD1 might be the D (6 bases). V lost 4 bases, J lost 9 bases, and 19 bases lay in between. Germline values: CDR1 MNHEY, CDR2 SVGAGI. This CDR3 is built from 15 residues. The CDR3: CASSSGGSGMAPQHF. CDR3 bases: TGTGCCAGCAGTTCGGGGGGCAGTGGGATGGCGCCCCAGCATTTT.

Here the CDR3 reads CASSTTGGHGYTF. In DNA, the CDR3 is TGTGCCAGCAGTACGACAGGGGGCCATGGCTACACCTTC. The chain uses TRBV6-2 or TRBV6-3 and TRBJ1-2; 10 positions agree with TRBD1. The CDR3 is 13 amino acids. CDR1 and CDR2 (germline): MNHEY, SVGEGT. The V gene end was trimmed by 5 bases and the J gene end by 6 bases; junction bases not matched to a gene: 3.

This clone is a singleton in its sample. The chain recombines TRBV30 with TRBJ2-4; 9 bases are a match to TRBD1. The CDR3 has 14 amino acids. V trimming: 2 bases; J trimming: 7 bases; junction bases outside the gene matches: 6. CDR1 and CDR2 from the germline V gene are GTSNPN and SVGIG (reference sequence). CDR3 protein: CAWSSTGGGNIQYF. The CDR3 DNA follows: TGTGCCTGGAGTTCGACAGGGGGAGGGAACATTCAGTACTTC. Full variable domain (missing parts from reference TRBV30 and TRBJ2-4): SQTIHQWPATLVQPVGSPLSLECTVEGTSNPNLYWYRQAAGRGLQLLFYSVGIGQISSEVPQNLSASRPQDRQFILSSKKLLLSDSGFYLCAWSSTGGGNIQYFGAGTRLSVL.

This clone is a singleton in its sample. DNA of the CDR3: TGCGCCAGCAGCCCGGGATTCCAATCGGAGGGTTCACCCCTCCACTTT. Its protein product is CASSPGFQSEGSPLHF. V is TRBV5-1 and J is TRBJ1-6; the D is unclear. This CDR3 contains 16 residues. V gave up 4 bases and J gave up 9 bases, with 20 bases separating them. Looked up from germline, CDR1 is SGHRS and CDR2 is YFSETQ.

In this sample, this clone turned up a few times. Distinct nucleotide sequences in the sample also encode this CDR3. J is TRBJ1-2 and V is TRBV28; 7 bases are a match to TRBD1. Trimming at V came to 7 bases and at J to 1 base, leaving 9 bases not matched to a gene. CDR1 and CDR2 from the germline V gene are MDHEN and SYDVKM. This CDR3 spans 15 amino acids. The CDR3 sequence: CASITGTASNYGYTF. The CDR3 region has the DNA TGTGCCAGCATCACCGGGACAGCAAGTAACTATGGCTACACCTTC.

The V call is TRBV24-1, the J call TRBJ1-5; maybe TRBD1 (6 bases). The germline V gene encodes CDR1 KGHDR and CDR2 SFDVKD. V dropped 0 bases and J dropped 6 bases, with 8 bases sitting between them. The CDR3 totals 14 residues. CDR3 protein: CATSDLTGTQPQHF. The DNA of the CDR3 is TGTGCCACCAGTGATTTGACAGGGACTCAGCCCCAGCATTTT.

This clone was observed a few times. The chain employs TRBV5-1 and TRBJ2-7, with 11 bases identical to TRBD2. V shed 3 bases, J shed 2 bases, and the junction held 4 bases outside the gene matches. The CDR3 spans 15 residues. Germline CDR1 and CDR2: SGHRS and YFSETQ. CDR3 in amino acids: CASSWGTSGTYEQYF. The CDR3 DNA sequence: TGCGCCAGCAGCTGGGGGACTAGCGGAACCTACGAGCAGTACTTC.

This clone was detected a few times. The chain combines TRBV10-3 with TRBJ2-1, with 11 bases matching TRBD2. CDR3 size: 15 residues. CDR1 is ENHRY and CDR2 is SYGVKD in the germline V gene. Trimming cost V 9 bases and J 8 bases; bases outside gene matches: 12. CDR3 amino acids: CAMAQLAGGKDEQFF. CDR3 DNA sequence: TGTGCCATGGCCCAATTAGCGGGGGGGAAAGATGAGCAGTTCTTC.

V is TRBV11-2 and J is TRBJ1-2, with D tentatively TRBD1 (5 bases). Germline V CDR1 and CDR2: SGHAT, FQNNGV. The CDR3 extends over 14 amino acids. Trimming removed 1 base from V and 5 bases from J, with 11 bases in between. CDR3 protein: CASSLGDFEYGYTF. In DNA, the CDR3 is TGTGCCAGCAGCTTAGGGGACTTTGAATATGGCTACACCTTC.

The chain combines TRBV7-2 with TRBJ1-6, with a possible D match to TRBD1 (6 bases). Germline CDR1 and CDR2: SGHTA and FQGNSA. Trimming cost V 2 bases and J 5 bases, with 16 bases left between them. The CDR3 totals 17 residues. The DNA for the CDR3 is TGTGCCAGCAGCTTAATCCCAGGGGTCGCAAATAATTCACCCCTCCACTTT. Protein product: CASSLIPGVANNSPLHF.

The CDR3 nucleotides are TGTGCCAGCAACAAACTAGCGGGGGACTCAAATGAGCAGTTCTTC. This translates into CASNKLAGDSNEQFF. The J gene is TRBJ2-1, the V gene TRBV6-5; TRBD2 matches 11 bases. This CDR3 has 15 amino acids. The V gene's germline CDR1 is MNHEY and CDR2 SVGAGI. The ends lost 7 bases at V and 7 bases at J; junction bases unmatched: 9.

The chain joins TRBV29-1 to TRBJ1-2; D remains ambiguous. This CDR3 is built from 12 residues. CDR1 and CDR2 (germline): SQVTM, ANQGSEA. V lost 6 bases and J lost 4, with 12 bases in between. This CDR3 reads CSVTGVSYGYTF. In DNA, the CDR3 is TGCAGCGTGACCGGGGTCAGCTATGGCTACACCTTC.

The rearrangement joins TRBV5-4 to TRBJ2-3; possibly TRBD1 for D (6 bases). The CDR3 has 15 residues. The V and J ends lost 4 bases and 2 bases respectively, with 14 bases between them. Germline loops: CDR1 SGHNT, CDR2 YYREEE (reference sequence). CDR3 coding DNA: TGTGCCAGCAGCCCCGGACAGCCAGACACAGATACGCAGTATTTT. This gives the protein CASSPGQPDTDTQYF.

The chain recombines TRBV5-6 with TRBJ1-1; perhaps TRBD1 as D (6 bases). Germline lookup yields CDR1 SGHDT and CDR2 YYEEEE. V was trimmed by 4 bases and J by 0 bases, leaving 16 bases between them. The CDR3 covers 16 residues. The CDR3: CASSGRGGSMNTEAFF. The CDR3 DNA follows: TGTGCCAGCAGCGGACGGGGGGGCTCCATGAACACTGAAGCTTTCTTT. The complete variable domain, with remaining parts taken from reference TRBV5-6 and TRBJ1-1, reads DAGVTQSPTHLIKTRGQQVTLRCSPKSGHDTVSWYQQALGQGPQFIFQYYEEEERQRGNFPDRFSGHQFPNYSSELNVNALLLGDSALYLCASSGRGGSMNTEAFFGQGTRLTVV.